Shown below are 26 T cell receptor beta chains from a single sample sequenced in a study of T cell responses to AZD1222 COVID-19 vaccine. Measured with immunoSEQ multiplex PCR; TCRdb has only the in-frame clones, and not every one. The table lists 100,000 to 150,000 clones, roughly 89% of them singletons, with 3.5% to 4.5% in the top ten. The sequencing here drew on peripheral blood, taken on day 0 of AZD1222 vaccination. These receptor sequences come from an adult in good health.

The CDR3 sequence is CAWSAPPGLPSETQYF. Here the CDR3 DNA reads TGTGCCTGGAGTGCTCCTCCGGGACTACCGTCGGAGACCCAGTACTTC. J is TRBJ2-5 and V is TRBV30; 7 bases are a match to TRBD2. Germline V gives CDR1 GTSNPN, CDR2 SVGIG (reference sequence). The CDR3 has 16 amino acids. J lost 5 bases, V lost 1 base, and 13 bases had no gene match. Full variable domain (outside the CDR3, taken from reference TRBV30 and TRBJ2-5): SQTIHQWPATLVQPVGSPLSLECTVEGTSNPNLYWYRQAAGRGLQLLFYSVGIGQISSEVPQNLSASRPQDRQFILSSKKLLLSDSGFYLCAWSAPPGLPSETQYFGPGTRLLVL.

This chain links TRBV7-9 with TRBJ1-1; D uncertain. The germline V gene has CDR1 SEHNR and CDR2 FQNEAQ (reference sequence). CDR3 length equals 14 residues. V was clipped by 11 bases and J by 5 bases, with 21 bases between them. CDR3 nucleotides: TGTGCCTCCTCCCCGGACCTGGATGGTACTGAAGCTTTCTTT. Amino acids: CASSPDLDGTEAFF.

DNA for the CDR3: TGTGCCAGCAGCTTAGGGGAATTGGGCAGCACTAACTATGGCTACACCTTC. As protein: CASSLGELGSTNYGYTF. This chain uses TRBV11-2 with TRBJ1-2, with no clear D. The CDR3 covers 17 residues. The V end was cut by 1 base, the J end by 0 bases, with 15 bases between. The germline CDR1 and CDR2 sequences are SGHAT and FQNNGV.

V gene TRBV2 combines with J gene TRBJ2-5; D gene uncertain. This CDR3 is built from 13 residues. Trimming shortened V by 6 bases and J by 2 bases, and 10 bases separated the two germline ends. The V gene's germline CDR1 is SNHLY and CDR2 FYNNEI. The CDR3 DNA reads as TGTGCCAGCAGGACATACTTTCAAGAGACCCAGTACTTC. Translating it yields CASRTYFQETQYF.

This CDR3 reads CASRSTTVYGYTF. The DNA of the CDR3 is TGTGCCAGCAGGTCGACGACAGTCTATGGCTACACCTTC. This rearrangement joins TRBV28 to TRBJ1-2; the D gene is possibly TRBD1 (5 bases). The V gene lost 6 bases and the J gene lost 4 bases, with 12 bases spanning the gap. The CDR3 spans 13 residues. In germline, CDR1 is MDHEN, CDR2 SYDVKM.

Only one count was recorded for this clone. The chain joins TRBV3-1 (or the pseudogene TRBV3-2) to TRBJ2-5, with D possibly being TRBD1 (6 bases). The CDR3 length is 14 residues. The germline CDR1 and CDR2 sequences are LGHDT and YNNKEL (reference sequence). V gave up 2 bases and J gave up 4 bases, with 11 bases separating them. In nucleotides, the CDR3 is TGTGCCAGCAGCCAACATACAGGGCCAGAGACCCAGTACTTC. Protein: CASSQHTGPETQYF.

The rearrangement joins TRBV18 to TRBJ2-1; TRBD2 aligns across 15 bases. CDR1 is KGHSH, CDR2 LQKENI, per germline. The CDR3 is 18 residues long. V was clipped by 3 bases and J by 4 bases; unmatched bases: 7. The CDR3 loop reads CASSPGTSGRSRYNEQFF. The CDR3 bases are TGTGCCAGCTCACCCGGGACTAGCGGGAGGAGCCGGTACAATGAGCAGTTCTTC.

The rearrangement uses TRBV14 and TRBJ1-3, with 8 bases that match TRBD1. The CDR3 is 17 amino acids. V dropped 2 bases and J dropped 0; count of bases not matched to a gene: 6. Germline V gene lookup returns CDR1 SGHDN and CDR2 FVKESK. The CDR3 sequence is CASSQPGTGSSGNTIYF. DNA of the CDR3: TGTGCCAGCAGCCAACCCGGGACAGGATCCTCTGGAAACACCATATATTTT.

In its sample, this clone was seen a few times. The chain employs TRBV6-5 and TRBJ2-5; 11 positions agree with TRBD1. This CDR3 comprises 16 residues. CDR1 is MNHEY and CDR2 is SVGAGI in the germline V gene. V trimming: 4 bases; J trimming: 4 bases; junction bases outside the gene matches: 8. The CDR3 region is CASSSPPGTGGETQYF. The CDR3 nucleotides are TGTGCCAGCAGTTCGCCACCCGGGACAGGGGGAGAGACCCAGTACTTC.

The chain links TRBV27 to TRBJ1-2; 9 bases align to TRBD1. This CDR3 spans 14 amino acids. Germline V gives CDR1 MNHEY, CDR2 SMNVEV (reference sequence). Trimming at V came to 6 bases and at J to 8 bases, leaving 10 bases not matched to a gene. DNA for the CDR3: TGTGCCAGCAGCCTGGGACAGGGTGTGGGCGGCTACACCTTC. Its translation: CASSLGQGVGGYTF.

V usage is TRBV7-2 and J usage is TRBJ2-5, with 10 bases lining up with TRBD1. CDR1 is SGHTA, CDR2 FQGNSA, per germline. V gave up 4 bases and J gave up 3 bases; unmatched junction bases: 5. CDR3 length: 15 residues. CDR3 protein: CASSSGQGFEETQYF. The DNA for the CDR3 is TGTGCCAGCAGCTCGGGACAGGGGTTCGAAGAGACCCAGTACTTC. The full variable domain, completed using reference TRBV7-2 and TRBJ2-5, is GAGVSQSPSNKVTEKGKDVELRCDPISGHTALYWYRQSLGQGLEFLIYFQGNSAPDKSGLPSDRFSAERTGGSVSTLTIQRTQQEDSAVYLCASSSGQGFEETQYFGPGTRLLVL.

As concerns this clone: One junction end disagrees with the germline gene, perhaps due to a read error. The V gene is TRBV7-2, the J gene TRBJ1-2; D remains ambiguous. The length of the CDR3 is 13 residues. Germline lookup yields CDR1 SGHTA and CDR2 FQGNSA. CDR3 in amino acids: CASSLARGGRHLF. The CDR3, as DNA: TGTGCCAGCAGCTTAGCAAGAGGCGGCAGGCACCTTTTC.

The gene calls are TRBV7-2 and TRBJ1-2, with 8 bases identical to TRBD1. J gave up 6 bases and V 1 base, and 4 bases lay outside the gene matches. This CDR3 spans 14 amino acids. Germline values: CDR1 SGHTA, CDR2 FQGNSA. Here the CDR3 DNA reads TGTGCCAGCAGCTTAGTGGCAGGGGGCGATGGCTACACCTTC. Translation gives CASSLVAGGDGYTF. The full variable domain, completed using reference TRBV7-2 and TRBJ1-2, is GAGVSQSPSNKVTEKGKDVELRCDPISGHTALYWYRQSLGQGLEFLIYFQGNSAPDKSGLPSDRFSAERTGGSVSTLTIQRTQQEDSAVYLCASSLVAGGDGYTFGSGTRLTVV.

This clone was picked up one time. The chain is built from TRBV6-5 and TRBJ1-2, with a tentative D call TRBD1 (5 bases). V was clipped by 2 bases and J by 7 bases, with 14 bases between them. CDR1 and CDR2 (germline): MNHEY, SVGAGI. The CDR3 sequence is 14 residues long. CDR3 loop: CASSYSSGRRGYTF. CDR3 sequence (DNA): TGTGCCAGCAGTTACAGTTCGGGGCGTCGTGGCTACACCTTC.

The chain links TRBV4-1 to TRBJ1-2; 8 bases map to TRBD1. With V trimmed by 5 bases and J by 3 bases, 2 bases remained unmatched. The germline gives CDR1 MGHRA, CDR2 YSYEKL. This CDR3 is built from 13 residues. The CDR3 DNA follows: TGCGCCAGCAGCTCACAGGGGGACTATGGCTACACCTTC. As protein: CASSSQGDYGYTF.

The chain joins TRBV18 to TRBJ1-3, with unresolved D. There are 15 residues in the CDR3. Germline V CDR1 and CDR2: KGHSH, LQKENI. V gave up 3 bases and J gave up 0 bases, with 9 bases separating them. CDR3 DNA: TGTGCCAGCTCACCTAGGCAAGACTCTGGAAACACCATATATTTT. This encodes CASSPRQDSGNTIYF.

The chain uses TRBV11-2 and TRBJ2-7; D unresolved. V was shortened by 1 base and J by 2 bases, with 6 bases between the two germline ends. Per germline, CDR1 SGHAT and CDR2 FQNNGV. This CDR3 has 13 residues. The CDR3 loop is CASSLVGTYEQYF. In DNA, the CDR3 is TGTGCCAGCAGCTTAGTTGGAACCTACGAGCAGTACTTC.

The DNA for the CDR3 is TGCAGCGTTGTAGGGCGGGGAAAGGACAATGAGCAGTTCTTC. The encoded protein is CSVVGRGKDNEQFF. V is TRBV29-1 and J is TRBJ2-1; possible D gene TRBD2, 6 bases. The germline V and J ends were trimmed by 4 bases and 5 bases, with 15 bases remaining between them. The CDR3 extends over 14 amino acids. CDR1 and CDR2 from the germline V gene are SQVTM and ANQGSEA.

The rearrangement links TRBV6-1 to TRBJ2-5; no clear D. Germline values: CDR1 MNHNS, CDR2 SASEGT. Trimming took 0 bases from V and 4 from J, leaving 9 bases between them. The CDR3 extends over 14 amino acids. This CDR3 is CASSEALDLETQYF. CDR3 bases: TGTGCCAGCAGTGAAGCGCTAGACCTAGAGACCCAGTACTTC.

This chain links TRBV7-8 with TRBJ2-7; 8 bases agree with TRBD1. This CDR3 is 17 amino acids long. CDR1 SGHVS and CDR2 FQNEAQ come from the germline V gene. After removal of 5 bases from V and 2 bases from J, the junction contained 14 bases not matched to a gene. The CDR3 protein is CASSPRPRTGLTYEQYF. The DNA for the CDR3 is TGTGCCAGCAGCCCGAGACCGCGGACAGGGCTAACCTACGAGCAGTACTTC.

The chain links TRBV15 to TRBJ1-5; D is perhaps TRBD1 (5 bases). The V end lost 3 bases, the J end lost 6 bases, and 15 bases lay between the germline ends. In germline, CDR1 is LNHNV, CDR2 YYDKDF (reference sequence). There are 15 residues in the CDR3. CDR3 sequence: CATSRGGGSTQPQHF. Written as DNA, the CDR3 is TGTGCCACCAGCAGGGGCGGGGGGTCGACTCAGCCCCAGCATTTT.

This clone was seen a single time. The chain is built from TRBV19 and TRBJ2-7; 7 nucleotides match TRBD1. Germline lookup yields CDR1 LNHDA and CDR2 SQIVND (reference sequence). The CDR3 has 15 residues. The V gene end was trimmed by 4 bases and the J gene end by 2 bases; junction bases not matched to a gene: 8. The CDR3 sequence is CASSKSDRVPYEQYF. CDR3 in DNA: TGTGCCAGTAGTAAATCCGACAGGGTCCCCTACGAGCAGTACTTC.

The V gene is TRBV3-1 (or the pseudogene TRBV3-2), the J gene TRBJ1-6; 10 positions match TRBD1. Germline CDR1 LGHDT, CDR2 YNNKEL (reference sequence). CDR3 length equals 15 residues. The V gene end was trimmed by 5 bases and the J gene end by 6 bases; junction bases not matched to a gene: 4. The CDR3 nucleotides are TGTGCCAGCAGCTCGCGGACAGGGGGTAATTCACCCCTCCACTTT. Amino acid sequence: CASSSRTGGNSPLHF.

J is TRBJ2-7 and V is TRBV3-1 (or the pseudogene TRBV3-2); 7 nucleotides match TRBD1. The CDR3 has 16 residues. J was trimmed by 1 base and V by 4 bases; bases with no gene match: 10. The V gene's germline CDR1 is LGHDT and CDR2 YNNKEL (reference sequence). The CDR3 nucleotides are TGTGCCAGCAGCCGAGGGGGACAGCAACTATCCTACGAGCAGTACTTC. Its protein product is CASSRGGQQLSYEQYF.

The rearrangement joins TRBV6-5 to TRBJ2-1; weak D call: TRBD2 (6 bases). With 4 bases removed from V and 8 bases from J, the gap between germline ends came to 15 bases. CDR1 and CDR2 from the germline V gene are MNHEY and SVGAGI. The length of the CDR3 is 14 residues. The CDR3 nucleotides read TGTGCCAGCAGTTTCCGGGGGAGCCTCGATGAGCAGTTCTTC. The encoded protein is CASSFRGSLDEQFF.

This clone was recorded once. This chain uses TRBV24-1 with TRBJ2-1; 7 positions match TRBD2. Germline V lookup: CDR1 KGHDR, CDR2 SFDVKD. The V segment lost 11 bases and the J segment 0 bases; nucleotides outside the gene matches: 18. This CDR3 has 18 amino acids. The CDR3 region is CARLRGRASESSYNEQFF. For the CDR3, the DNA is TGTGCCAGACTTCGGGGGAGGGCTAGCGAGAGCTCCTACAATGAGCAGTTCTTC.